One sample yielded the 22 T cell receptor beta chains listed below, sequenced in a study of cytomegalovirus exposure and HLA in healthy donors. Libraries were prepared by immunoSEQ multiplex PCR; TCRdb keeps only in-frame clonotypes and omits some of them. The table includes 230,000 or so clones, approximately 86% detected once. Material: PBMCs. The receptors derive from a woman between 18 and 30 years old in good health and CMV-seronegative.

The gene calls are TRBV5-6 and TRBJ2-1; a weak D match, TRBD1 (7 bases). This CDR3 is built from 16 residues. The V gene lost 2 bases and the J gene lost 2 bases, with 14 bases spanning the gap. Germline V gene lookup returns CDR1 SGHDT and CDR2 YYEEEE. The CDR3 nucleotides read TGTGCCAGCAGCTTCCCCACAGGGGAGGCCTACAATGAGCAGTTCTTC. Protein product: CASSFPTGEAYNEQFF.

This chain uses TRBV25-1 with TRBJ2-2; D is uncertain. CDR1 is MGHDK, CDR2 SYGVNS, per germline. Trimming stripped 6 bases from V and 4 bases from J, with 12 bases between. The CDR3 length is 14 residues. The CDR3 sequence is CASRGRSPTGELFF. Written as DNA, the CDR3 is TGTGCCAGCAGGGGCAGGTCTCCCACCGGGGAGCTGTTTTTT.

This clone was counted between two and nine times. The chain recombines TRBV7-9 with TRBJ1-2; no reliable D call. There are 12 residues in the CDR3. V shed 4 bases and J shed 4 bases, with 7 bases lying between them. Germline V lookup: CDR1 SEHNR, CDR2 FQNEAQ (reference sequence). CDR3 residues: CASSSLAYGYTF. The DNA of the CDR3 is TGTGCCAGCAGCTCTTTGGCCTATGGCTACACCTTC.

J is TRBJ2-1 and V is TRBV7-8; D possibly corresponds to TRBD1 (6 bases). This CDR3 contains 17 residues. Trimming shortened V by 5 bases and J by 4 bases, and 21 bases separated the two germline ends. The germline V gene encodes CDR1 SGHVS and CDR2 FQNEAQ. The CDR3 reads CASSPRTVLLAYNEQFF. The CDR3 coding sequence is TGTGCCAGCAGCCCCCGGACAGTCCTGTTGGCTTACAATGAGCAGTTCTTC.

This clone has only one observation. The chain couples TRBV28 to TRBJ2-1; TRBD2 matches at 13 bases. Looked up from germline, CDR1 is MDHEN and CDR2 is SYDVKM. The CDR3 has 20 amino acids. The junction had 15 bases not matched to a gene; V was cut back by 3 bases and J by 4 bases. The CDR3 nucleotides read TGTGCCAGCAGTTTTAACAGGTTTACTAGCGGGAGGGCCGGGTACAATGAGCAGTTCTTC. This translates into CASSFNRFTSGRAGYNEQFF.

The DNA of the CDR3 is TGTGCCAGCAGCTTGGGCGGACTAGGAGGACCCACCGGGGAGCTGTTTTTT. It specifies CASSLGGLGGPTGELFF. The chain carries TRBV5-6 and TRBJ2-2, with 7 bases matching TRBD2. In germline, CDR1 is SGHDT, CDR2 YYEEEE. With V trimmed by 0 bases and J by 4 bases, 9 bases remained unmatched. The CDR3 is 17 amino acids.

The gene calls are TRBV19 and TRBJ1-2; 7 bases agree with TRBD1. The CDR3 runs 14 residues. V dropped 7 bases and J dropped 4; count of bases not matched to a gene: 9. Looked up from germline, CDR1 is LNHDA and CDR2 is SQIVND (reference sequence). The chain's CDR3 is CASNFRDSVYGYTF. DNA for the CDR3: TGTGCCAGTAACTTCCGGGACAGCGTCTATGGCTACACCTTC.

This chain links TRBV5-5 with TRBJ1-5, with D unclear. Trimming took off 1 base at V and 1 base at J, with 9 bases between the two ends. The CDR3 loop spans 15 amino acids. Looked up from germline, CDR1 is SGHKS and CDR2 is YYEKEE (reference sequence). The CDR3 loop reads CASSLSPTSNQPQHF. The CDR3 coding sequence is TGTGCCAGCAGCTTGTCACCGACAAGCAATCAGCCCCAGCATTTT.

This rearrangement joins TRBV27 to TRBJ2-7, with D tentatively TRBD1 (5 bases). V was trimmed by 4 bases and J by 8 bases, leaving 18 bases between them. CDR1 is MNHEY, CDR2 SMNVEV, per germline (reference sequence). The CDR3 sequence is 14 residues long. The CDR3 nucleotides are TGTGCCAGCAGTTCCATACCTCAGGGTCGAAAGCAGTACTTC. The encoded protein is CASSSIPQGRKQYF.

V is TRBV11-1 and J is TRBJ2-1; 7 nucleotides match TRBD2. The CDR3 contains 14 residues. J lost 3 bases, V lost 3 bases, and 2 bases had no gene match. Germline V gives CDR1 SGHAT, CDR2 FQDESV (reference sequence). CDR3 protein: CASSFGGGYNEQFF. The CDR3 DNA follows: TGTGCCAGCAGCTTTGGCGGGGGCTACAATGAGCAGTTCTTC.

V and J are TRBV5-1 and TRBJ2-5; 15 nucleotides agree with TRBD2. Unmatched junction bases numbered 3, after V lost 5 bases and J lost 4 bases. CDR1 and CDR2 (germline): SGHRS, YFSETQ. This CDR3 has 15 residues. CDR3 bases: TGCGCCAGCAGGCCGGGACTAGCGGGAGGAGAGACCCAGTACTTC. Translating it yields CASRPGLAGGETQYF.

The chain joins TRBV4-2 to TRBJ1-1; D is possibly TRBD1 (5 bases). V was cut by 1 base and J by 2 bases, with 8 bases left in between. The CDR3 contains 14 residues. CDR1 LGHNA and CDR2 YNFKEQ come from the germline V gene. This CDR3 is CASSQVRGNTEAFF. In DNA, the CDR3 is TGTGCCAGCAGCCAAGTAAGGGGTAACACTGAAGCTTTCTTT.

V gene TRBV30 combines with J gene TRBJ2-1, with 8 bases lining up with TRBD2. Trimming removed 4 bases from V and 0 bases from J; junction bases left unmatched: 2. The CDR3 runs 14 residues. CDR1 GTSNPN and CDR2 SVGIG come from the germline V gene (reference sequence). The CDR3: CAWNSGNSYNEQFF. The CDR3, as DNA: TGTGCCTGGAATAGCGGGAACTCCTACAATGAGCAGTTCTTC.

J is TRBJ1-3 and V is TRBV5-4, with 7 bases aligning to TRBD1. Per germline, CDR1 SGHNT and CDR2 YYREEE (reference sequence). V trimming: 0 bases; J trimming: 0 bases; junction bases outside the gene matches: 9. The CDR3 totals 18 residues. This CDR3 reads CASSLAPGQSSSGNTIYF. The CDR3 DNA is TGTGCCAGCAGCTTGGCCCCGGGACAGTCCTCCTCTGGAAACACCATATATTTT.

The chain combines TRBV5-1 with TRBJ2-2; perhaps TRBD1 as D (6 bases). V lost 2 bases and J 4 bases, leaving 12 bases between the germline ends. Germline V gene lookup returns CDR1 SGHRS and CDR2 YFSETQ. There are 15 residues in the CDR3. The CDR3 DNA sequence: TGCGCCAGCAGCTTCCCGGGACACCCCACCGGGGAGCTGTTTTTT. This codes for CASSFPGHPTGELFF. The variable domain in full, completed from reference TRBV5-1 and TRBJ2-2, reads KAGVTQTPRYLIKTRGQQVTLSCSPISGHRSVSWYQQTPGQGLQFLFEYFSETQRNKGNFPGRFSGRQFSNSRSEMNVSTLELGDSALYLCASSFPGHPTGELFFGEGSRLTVL.

The chain employs TRBV7-8 and TRBJ2-3; D is possibly TRBD2 (6 bases). The CDR3 sequence is 16 residues long. The V gene lost 1 base and the J gene lost 3 bases, with 14 bases spanning the gap. Germline loops: CDR1 SGHVS, CDR2 FQNEAQ. For the CDR3, the DNA is TGTGCCAGCAGCTTAGGGGGGGTCGGGGGTACAGATACGCAGTATTTT. Its protein is CASSLGGVGGTDTQYF.

The chain couples TRBV19 to TRBJ2-2, with 11 bases fitting TRBD2. The CDR3 sequence is 17 residues long. Germline-derived CDR1 and CDR2 are LNHDA and SQIVND (reference sequence). Trimming removed 3 bases from V and 3 bases from J; junction bases left unmatched: 6. CDR3 sequence reads: CASSMSRLAGYTGELFF. The CDR3, as DNA: TGTGCCAGTAGTATGTCCCGACTAGCGGGGTACACCGGGGAGCTGTTTTTT.

J is TRBJ2-7 and V is TRBV5-6; tentatively, D is TRBD1 (6 bases). Trimming stripped 3 bases from V and 2 bases from J, with 18 bases between. Germline CDR1 and CDR2: SGHDT and YYEEEE. The CDR3 is 16 residues long. CDR3 sequence reads: CASSSGPTGYPYEQYF. In DNA, the CDR3 is TGTGCCAGCAGCTCTGGGCCTACAGGGTACCCCTACGAGCAGTACTTC.

The CDR3 DNA follows: TGTGCCAGCAGTGAGGGTGACGGGACCTACGAGCAGTACTTC. Protein: CASSEGDGTYEQYF. This rearrangement joins TRBV6-1 to TRBJ2-7; D perhaps matches TRBD2 (5 bases). With 3 bases removed from V and 2 bases from J, the gap between germline ends came to 11 bases. The CDR3 contains 14 residues. Germline CDR1 and CDR2: MNHNS and SASEGT.

J is TRBJ2-1 and V is TRBV19; TRBD2 agrees at 10 bases. The CDR3 is 15 residues long. CDR1 and CDR2 from the germline V gene are LNHDA and SQIVND (reference sequence). V lost 5 bases to trimming and J lost 2 bases; unmatched junction nucleotides: 3. CDR3 sequence reads: CASSPLAGAYNEQFF. The CDR3 region has the DNA TGTGCCAGTAGTCCCCTAGCGGGAGCCTACAATGAGCAGTTCTTC.

The rearrangement joins TRBV14 to TRBJ2-7, with a possible D match to TRBD1 (5 bases). This CDR3 has 12 residues. The germline gives CDR1 SGHDN, CDR2 FVKESK. Trimming cost V 4 bases and J 3 bases, with 7 bases left between them. CDR3 DNA: TGTGCCAGCAGCCTTGACAGCTACGAGCAGTACTTC. Amino acids: CASSLDSYEQYF.

The genes are TRBV28 and TRBJ2-3; the D gene is possibly TRBD1 (6 bases). The CDR3 covers 13 residues. The germline V gene encodes CDR1 MDHEN and CDR2 SYDVKM. With 3 bases removed from V and 3 bases from J, the gap between germline ends came to 7 bases. The CDR3 DNA reads as TGTGCCAGCAGTTTGCAGGGGACAGATACGCAGTATTTT. It codes for CASSLQGTDTQYF.